Shown below are 3 T cell receptor beta chains from a single sample sequenced in a study of T cells after yellow fever vaccination. TCRdb independently ran MiXCR on the 5' RACE reads; one entry per CDR3 protein. The data contain 200,000 or so distinct CDR3 sequences, about 7% of them singletons. Source: CD4+ T cells sorted from PBMCs, taken on the day of the yellow fever booster vaccination. These receptor sequences come from a man aged 30 to 39 who received the YFV17D yellow fever vaccine.

This clonotype was observed a handful of times. The CDR3 sequence: CASSRTVYYEQYF. CDR3 in DNA: TGTGCCAGCAGTAGAACAGTGTACTACGAGCAGTACTTC. This chain uses TRBV6-1 with TRBJ2-7; D call uncertain. V was cut by 5 bases and J by 3 bases, with 11 bases left in between. The CDR3 has 13 residues. The germline gives CDR1 MNHNS, CDR2 SASEGT.

This clonotype has more than one count but fewer than ten. The V gene is TRBV28, the J gene TRBJ2-5; possible D gene TRBD1, 8 bases. The ends were cut back, 7 bases at V and 5 bases at J, with 17 bases in the middle. Germline CDR1 is MDHEN and CDR2 is SYDVKM. The CDR3 loop spans 14 amino acids. DNA of the CDR3: TGTGCCAGCACCTCGACAGGGGAGGGGGAGACCCAGTACTTC. Protein sequence: CASTSTGEGETQYF.

The gene calls are TRBV11-2 and TRBJ1-2; 8 nucleotides align to TRBD1. The germline gives CDR1 SGHAT, CDR2 FQNNGV. Trimming removed 1 base from V and 9 bases from J; junction bases left unmatched: 7. This CDR3 contains 14 residues. The CDR3 loop is CASSLARTGGSYTF. DNA of the CDR3: TGTGCCAGCAGCTTAGCTCGAACAGGGGGTAGCTACACCTTC.